The clone carrying this T cell receptor beta chain was seen a few times. This sample is part of a study of blood T cell repertoires in COVID-19. Study at large: COVID-19 samples, acute and convalescent, were from the United States, Italy and Spain.

J lost 2 bases, V lost 4 bases, and 5 bases had no gene match. Germline loops: CDR1 SGHRS, CDR2 YFSETQ. There are 14 residues in the CDR3. TCRdb keeps only in-frame clones here, not all; method: immunoSEQ multiplex PCR. The sample carries roughly 360,000 clones, approximately 89% recorded once. Sequenced sample: PBMCs or T cells enriched from blood (not recorded which). This chain uses TRBV5-1 with TRBJ2-7, with 8 bases fitting TRBD1. This TCR came from a man younger than 40 who had recovered from COVID-19. In DNA form, the CDR3 reads TGCGCCAGCAGCAATGGGACAGGAACCTACGAGCAGTACTTC. It encodes CASSNGTGTYEQYF.